The rows below give T cell receptor beta chains drawn from one sample of a study of blood T cell repertoires in COVID-19. Assay: immunoSEQ multiplex PCR; the TCRdb copy retains only in-frame clones and omits some. Of about 410,000 clones in the sample, roughly 87% were seen once. The sequenced sample was PBMCs or T cells enriched from blood (not recorded which). These receptors were obtained from a young man who had recovered from COVID-19. CDR3s include the opening cysteine and the closing phenylalanine or tryptophan. D genes are given only for firm matches. Expanded clones are given a class, and other clones once, few, many or no size at all.

V gene	D gene	clone size	J gene	CDR3 DNA	CDR3 protein
TRBV19	TRBD1	.	TRBJ1-1	TGTGCCAGTAGTCCCCAGGGGACAGTGAACACTGAAGCTTTCTTT	CASSPQGTVNTEAFF
TRBV30	.	.	TRBJ1-1	TGTGCCTGGAGTGTGGTGGGGCTTGAAGCTTTCTTT	CAWSVVGLEAFF
TRBV29-1	TRBD1	few	TRBJ2-2	TGCAGCGTCGGGACAGGGGCAGGAGGGGAGCTGTTTTTT	CSVGTGAGGELFF
TRBV5-4	TRBD1	.	TRBJ1-3	TGTGCCAGCAGCCCAGGACAGGGGAACGGAAACACCATATATTTT	CASSPGQGNGNTIYF
TRBV5-5	.	.	TRBJ2-5	TGTGCCAGCAGCCCGAGTTTCGGAGTCCAAGAGACCCAGTACTTC	CASSPSFGVQETQYF
TRBV29-1	TRBD1	.	TRBJ1-1	TGCAGCGTTGGAACTACGACAGGGAAGGACACTGAAGCTTTCTTT	CSVGTTTGKDTEAFF
TRBV7-2	TRBD2	.	TRBJ2-1	TGTGCCAGCAGCTGGGGACTAAACAATGAGCAGTTCTTC	CASSWGLNNEQFF
TRBV6-5	TRBD2	.	TRBJ2-5	TGTGCCAGCAGTCCGGGGGGAGACCCAAAGACCCAGTACTTC	CASSPGGDPKTQYF
TRBV30	TRBD1	.	TRBJ1-5	TGTGCCTGGCCCTTTAAAACAGGGGGTGGGCAGCCCCAGCATTTT	CAWPFKTGGGQPQHF
TRBV19	.	.	TRBJ2-1	TGTGCCAGTAGTATAGGTCAGGTGGATGAGCAGTTCTTC	CASSIGQVDEQFF